Sequencing of this T cell receptor (beta chain) was carried out in a study of Ad26.COV2.S vaccination and SARS-CoV-2 variants (dated by TCRdb to the early 2020s). With regard to the full study: Donors in the vaccine arm were drawn from COV1001, a multicentre, randomized, double-blind, placebo-controlled phase I-IIa trial testing Ad26.COV2.S in healthy adults. Ad26.COV2.S was administered intramuscularly at 5 x 10^10 or 1 x 10^11 viral particles, either as a single shot or as two shots given 56 days apart. The specificity and breadth of SARS-CoV-2-reactive T cell receptors after Ad26.COV2.S vaccination were assessed by TCRbeta repertoire sequencing. A total of roughly 32 samples were included in the TCR-sequenced set, comprising around 19 Ad26.COV2.S vaccine recipients, 5 placebo recipients and 8 SARS-CoV-2 convalescent individuals. Participants in the trial were split at random into five groups of five each, receiving low-dose or high-dose Ad26.COV2.S once or twice, or else placebo on both occasions. Throughout the experiments and outcome assessment, investigators stayed blinded to trial group allocation. Findings and caveats that apply to the study as a whole: Vaccine and placebo recipients had comparable non-spike TCR breadth, which fits with the vaccine containing only spike. The study was not powered to compare responses between vaccine doses or regimens. Spike-specific TCR breadth was higher in Ad26.COV2.S recipients than in placebo recipients (P = 0.0014). According to the authors, total T cell responses may have been underestimated by the TCR breadth and depth analyses. Substantial breadth of spike-specific CD8+ and CD4+ T cell responses was reported after vaccination.

As to this clone: What this receptor recognizes is not known. No much larger clonotype is one base removed from it; base qualities were not supplied.

TCRbeta CDR3 regions were sequenced with the immunoSEQ Assay. After extraction, genomic DNA underwent amplification by bias-controlled multiplex PCR, followed by high-throughput sequencing. Per the authors' processing: To quantify the absolute abundance of each unique TCRbeta CDR3 region, sequences were collapsed and filtered. T cell fraction was estimated by normalizing TCRbeta template counts to usable DNA, with usable DNA measured through amplification of reference genes found in all nucleated cells. Repertoire TCRs were annotated as SARS-CoV-2-specific when V gene, CDR3 amino acid sequence and J gene were exactly matched to a known reactive TCR set. The reference SARS-CoV-2 TCR set was derived from MIRA and filtered for enrichment in COVID-19-positive ImmuneCODE repertoires, a step that removed public or cross-reactive TCRs. Based on the MIRA antigens, annotated TCRs were further analysed at the level of specific ORF or position within ORF. Depth was the summed frequency of annotated unique rearrangements, while breadth was defined as annotated unique rearrangements over total unique productive rearrangements. TCR breadth was compared between groups using two-sided Wilcoxon rank-sum tests. Not all clones reach the TCRdb copy of this immuneACCESS table, which keeps in-frame sequences only. Checked studies attribute under half of the gap to unresolved V genes and leave the rest unexplained. V, J and clone size are those of that table, while D and trimming were read from the DNA. The table for this sample lists roughly 300,000 clones; about 88% of them were counted only once. In total, the top ten clones hold 6.4% of the sample.

Unmatched junction bases come to 7, with V trimmed by 0 bases and J by 6 bases. CDR1 and CDR2 were assigned from the germline V gene (reference sequence) as GTSNPN and SVGIG. Including cysteine and phenylalanine, the CDR3 has 15 amino acids. Just the 45-base CDR3 DNA is kept, in frame starting at base 1. The sample's treatment or condition label is to be understood as: about 20 received Ad26.COV2.S at low or high dose, single or two shots; about 5 received placebo; per-sample allocation not given. Repertoires of vaccine and placebo recipients were sequenced from samples taken on day 63 after the first injection. In Cohort 1b, 20 to 25 adults aged 18-55 years were enrolled at a single site in Boston, USA, between 29 July and 7 August 2020. Ad26.COV2.S consisted of a replication-incompetent adenovirus type 26 vector by which a prefusion-stabilized SARS-CoV-2 spike protein from the original Wuhan strain was expressed.

Recombination linked TRBV30 to TRBJ1-1; 10 central bases correspond to TRBD1. The clonotype was recovered from a person between 18 and 65 years old who received the Ad26.COV2.S COVID-19 vaccine or a placebo. The input for sequencing was peripheral blood, taken in a trial of Ad26.COV2.S vaccine versus placebo. The sequenced DNA is TGTGCCTGGAGTGTAGGGGGGACAGGGGTCGCTGAAGCTTTCTTT. This translates into CAWSVGGTGVAEAFF.